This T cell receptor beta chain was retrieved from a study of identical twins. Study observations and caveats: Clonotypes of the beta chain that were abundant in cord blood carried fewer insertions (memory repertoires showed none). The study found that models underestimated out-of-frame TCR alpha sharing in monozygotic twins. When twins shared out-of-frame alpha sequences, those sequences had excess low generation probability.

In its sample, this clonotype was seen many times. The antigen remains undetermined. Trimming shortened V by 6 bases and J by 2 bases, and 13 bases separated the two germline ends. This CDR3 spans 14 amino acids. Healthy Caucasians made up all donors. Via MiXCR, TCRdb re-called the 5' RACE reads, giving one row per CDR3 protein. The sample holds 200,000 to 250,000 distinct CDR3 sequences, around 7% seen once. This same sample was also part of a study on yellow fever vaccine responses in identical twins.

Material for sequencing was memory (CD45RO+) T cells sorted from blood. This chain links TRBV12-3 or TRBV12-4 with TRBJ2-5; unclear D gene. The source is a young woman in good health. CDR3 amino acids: CASSSDGRQETQYF. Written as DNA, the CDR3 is TGTGCCAGCAGCAGCGACGGGCGGCAAGAGACCCAGTACTTC.